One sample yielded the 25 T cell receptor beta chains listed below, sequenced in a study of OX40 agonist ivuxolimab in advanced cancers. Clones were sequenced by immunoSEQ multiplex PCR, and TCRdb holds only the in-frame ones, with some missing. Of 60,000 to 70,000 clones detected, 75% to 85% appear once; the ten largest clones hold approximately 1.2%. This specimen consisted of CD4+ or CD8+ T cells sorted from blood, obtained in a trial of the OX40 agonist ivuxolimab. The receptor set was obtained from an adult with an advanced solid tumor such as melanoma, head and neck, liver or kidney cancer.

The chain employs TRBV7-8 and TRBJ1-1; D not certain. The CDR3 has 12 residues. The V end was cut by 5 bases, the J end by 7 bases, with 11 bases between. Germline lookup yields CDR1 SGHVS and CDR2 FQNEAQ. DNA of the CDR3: TGTGCCAGCAGCCGCACCCGATTTGAAGCTTTCTTT. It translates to CASSRTRFEAFF.

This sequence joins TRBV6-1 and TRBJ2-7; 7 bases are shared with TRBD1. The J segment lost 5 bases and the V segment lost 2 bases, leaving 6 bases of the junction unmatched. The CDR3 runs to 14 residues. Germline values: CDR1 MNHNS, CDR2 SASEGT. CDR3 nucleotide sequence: TGTGCCAGCAGTGAAACGACAGGGATGGACGAGCAGTACTTC. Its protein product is CASSETTGMDEQYF.

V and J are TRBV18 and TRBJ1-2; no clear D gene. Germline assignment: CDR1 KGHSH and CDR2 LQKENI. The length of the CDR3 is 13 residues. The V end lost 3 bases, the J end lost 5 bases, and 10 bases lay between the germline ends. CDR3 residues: CASSPQEEYGYTF. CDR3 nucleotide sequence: TGTGCCAGCTCACCTCAGGAGGAATATGGCTACACCTTC.

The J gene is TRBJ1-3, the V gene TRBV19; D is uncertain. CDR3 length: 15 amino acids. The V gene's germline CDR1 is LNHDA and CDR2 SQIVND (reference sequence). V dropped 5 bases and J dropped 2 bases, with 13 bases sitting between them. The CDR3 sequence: CASSYPAGTGNTIYF. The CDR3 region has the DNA TGTGCCAGTAGTTACCCGGCTGGGACTGGAAACACCATATATTTT.

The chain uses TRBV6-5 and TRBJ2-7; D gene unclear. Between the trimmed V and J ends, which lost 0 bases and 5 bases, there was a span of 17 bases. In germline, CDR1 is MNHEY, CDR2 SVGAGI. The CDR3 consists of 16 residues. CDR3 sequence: CASSYSGKGFRNEQYF. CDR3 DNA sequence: TGTGCCAGCAGTTACTCGGGTAAAGGTTTTAGGAACGAGCAGTACTTC.

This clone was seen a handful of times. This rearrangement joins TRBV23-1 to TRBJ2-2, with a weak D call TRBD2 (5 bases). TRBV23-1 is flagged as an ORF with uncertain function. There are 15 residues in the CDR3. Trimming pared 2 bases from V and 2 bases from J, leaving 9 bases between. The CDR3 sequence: CASSQRGINTGELFF. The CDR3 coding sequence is TGCGCCAGCAGTCAACGGGGTATAAACACCGGGGAGCTGTTTTTT.

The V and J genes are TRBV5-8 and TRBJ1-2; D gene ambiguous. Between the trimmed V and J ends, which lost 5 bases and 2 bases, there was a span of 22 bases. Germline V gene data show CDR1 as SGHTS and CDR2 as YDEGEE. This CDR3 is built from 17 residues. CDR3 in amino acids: CASSYPTGETRNYGYTF. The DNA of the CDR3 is TGTGCCAGCAGTTACCCGACCGGCGAGACCCGAAACTATGGCTACACCTTC.

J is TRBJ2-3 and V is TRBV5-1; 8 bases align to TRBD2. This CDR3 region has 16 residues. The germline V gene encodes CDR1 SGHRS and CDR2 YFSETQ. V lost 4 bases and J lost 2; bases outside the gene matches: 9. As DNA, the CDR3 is TGCGCCAGCAGCCCAATGTTCGGGGGGGCCACAGATACGCAGTATTTT. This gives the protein CASSPMFGGATDTQYF.

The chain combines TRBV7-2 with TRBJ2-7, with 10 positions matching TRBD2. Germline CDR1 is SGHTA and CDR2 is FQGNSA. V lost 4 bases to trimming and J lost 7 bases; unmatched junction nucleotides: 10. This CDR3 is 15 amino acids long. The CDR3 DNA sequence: TGTGCCAGCAGCTACAGCGGGGGGGGAGGAAGGGAGCAGTACTTC. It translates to CASSYSGGGGREQYF.

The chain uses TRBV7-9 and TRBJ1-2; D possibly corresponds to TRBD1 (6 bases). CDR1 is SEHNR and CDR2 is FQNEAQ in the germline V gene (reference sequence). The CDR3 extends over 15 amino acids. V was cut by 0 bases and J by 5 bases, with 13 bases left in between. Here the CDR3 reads CASSLAGGRGYGYTF. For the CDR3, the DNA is TGTGCCAGCAGCTTAGCCGGTGGCAGGGGTTATGGCTACACCTTC.

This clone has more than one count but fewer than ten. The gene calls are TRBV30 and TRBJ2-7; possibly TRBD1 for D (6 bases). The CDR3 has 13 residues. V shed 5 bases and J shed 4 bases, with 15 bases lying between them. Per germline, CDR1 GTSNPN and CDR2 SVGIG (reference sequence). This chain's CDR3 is CAWGTGTNYEQYF. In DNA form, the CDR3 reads TGTGCCTGGGGTACCGGGACAAATTACGAGCAGTACTTC.

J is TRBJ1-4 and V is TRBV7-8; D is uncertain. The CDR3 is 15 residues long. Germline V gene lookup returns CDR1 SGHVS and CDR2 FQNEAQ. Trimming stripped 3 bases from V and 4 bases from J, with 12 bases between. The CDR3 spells CASSFWAEINEKLFF. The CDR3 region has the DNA TGTGCCAGCAGCTTTTGGGCGGAGATTAATGAAAAACTGTTTTTT.

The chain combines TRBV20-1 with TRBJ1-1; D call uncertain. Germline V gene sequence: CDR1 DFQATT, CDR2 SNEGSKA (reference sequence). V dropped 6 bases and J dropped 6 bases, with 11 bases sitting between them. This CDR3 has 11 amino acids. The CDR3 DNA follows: TGCAGTGCCTCAGTAGACGCTGAAGCTTTCTTT. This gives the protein CSASVDAEAFF.

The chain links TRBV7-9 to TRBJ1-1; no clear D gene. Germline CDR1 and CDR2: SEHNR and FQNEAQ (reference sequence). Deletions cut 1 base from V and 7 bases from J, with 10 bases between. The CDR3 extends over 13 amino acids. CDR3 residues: CASSLVASYEAFF. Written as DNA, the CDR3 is TGTGCCAGCAGCTTAGTAGCCAGCTATGAAGCTTTCTTT.

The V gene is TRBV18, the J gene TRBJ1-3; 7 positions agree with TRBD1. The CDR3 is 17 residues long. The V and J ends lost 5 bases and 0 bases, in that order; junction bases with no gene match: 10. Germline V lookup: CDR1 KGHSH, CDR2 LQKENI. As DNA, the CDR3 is TGTGCCAGCTCAGAACAACGACAGGGTAGCTCTGGAAACACCATATATTTT. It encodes CASSEQRQGSSGNTIYF.

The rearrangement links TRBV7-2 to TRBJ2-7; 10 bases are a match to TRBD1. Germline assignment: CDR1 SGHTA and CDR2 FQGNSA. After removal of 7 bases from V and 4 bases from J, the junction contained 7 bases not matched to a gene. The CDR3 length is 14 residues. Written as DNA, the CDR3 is TGTGCCAGCACCATGGACAGGGGGAGGTACGAGCAGTACTTC. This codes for CASTMDRGRYEQYF.

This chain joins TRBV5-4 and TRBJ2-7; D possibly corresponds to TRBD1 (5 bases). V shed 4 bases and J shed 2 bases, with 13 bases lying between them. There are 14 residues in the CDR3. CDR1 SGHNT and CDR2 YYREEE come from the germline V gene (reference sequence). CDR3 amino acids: CASSQQVGTYEQYF. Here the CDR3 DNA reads TGTGCCAGCAGCCAACAGGTTGGGACCTACGAGCAGTACTTC. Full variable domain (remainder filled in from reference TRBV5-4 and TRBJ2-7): ETGVTQSPTHLIKTRGQQVTLRCSSQSGHNTVSWYQQALGQGPQFIFQYYREEENGRGNFPPRFSGLQFPNYSSELNVNALELDDSALYLCASSQQVGTYEQYFGPGTRLTVT.

CDR3 sequence reads: CASSQAGTGGGEQYF. CDR3 bases: TGTGCCAGCAGCCAGGCCGGGACAGGGGGCGGCGAGCAGTACTTC. The chain recombines TRBV11-2 with TRBJ2-7; TRBD1 agrees at 12 bases. V was clipped by 5 bases and J by 6 bases; unmatched bases: 8. Germline CDR1 reads SGHAT; CDR2 reads FQNNGV. The CDR3 is 15 amino acids.

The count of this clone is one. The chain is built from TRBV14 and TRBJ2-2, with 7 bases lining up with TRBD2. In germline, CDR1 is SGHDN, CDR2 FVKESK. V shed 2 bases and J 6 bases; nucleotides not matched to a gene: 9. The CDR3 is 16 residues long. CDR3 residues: CASSQFGGGIAGELFF. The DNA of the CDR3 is TGTGCCAGCAGCCAATTCGGCGGGGGAATCGCCGGGGAGCTGTTTTTT.

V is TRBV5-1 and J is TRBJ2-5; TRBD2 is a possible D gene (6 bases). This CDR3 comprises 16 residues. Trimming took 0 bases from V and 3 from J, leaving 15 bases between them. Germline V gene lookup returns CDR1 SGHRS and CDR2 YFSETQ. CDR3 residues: CASSLGWGGVKETQYF. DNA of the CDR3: TGCGCCAGCAGCTTGGGATGGGGCGGGGTGAAAGAGACCCAGTACTTC.

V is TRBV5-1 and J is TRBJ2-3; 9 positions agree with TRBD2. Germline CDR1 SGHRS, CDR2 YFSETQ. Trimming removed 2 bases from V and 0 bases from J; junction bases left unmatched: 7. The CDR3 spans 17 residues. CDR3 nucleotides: TGCGCCAGCAGCTTCCAAGCGGGGGGCTCTAGCACAGATACGCAGTATTTT. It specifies CASSFQAGGSSTDTQYF.

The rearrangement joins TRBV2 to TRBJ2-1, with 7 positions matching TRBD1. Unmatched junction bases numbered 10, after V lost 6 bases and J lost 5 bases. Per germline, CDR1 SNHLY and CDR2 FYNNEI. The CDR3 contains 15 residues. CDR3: CASSLDRRPNNEQFF. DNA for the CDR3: TGTGCCAGCAGCCTGGACAGGAGGCCTAACAATGAGCAGTTCTTC.

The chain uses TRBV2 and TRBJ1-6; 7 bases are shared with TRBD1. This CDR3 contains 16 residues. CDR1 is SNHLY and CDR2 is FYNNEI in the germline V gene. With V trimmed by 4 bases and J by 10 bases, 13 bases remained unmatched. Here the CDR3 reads CASSGVMEGAGSPLHF. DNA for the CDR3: TGTGCCAGCAGTGGAGTAATGGAGGGGGCTGGATCACCCCTCCACTTT.

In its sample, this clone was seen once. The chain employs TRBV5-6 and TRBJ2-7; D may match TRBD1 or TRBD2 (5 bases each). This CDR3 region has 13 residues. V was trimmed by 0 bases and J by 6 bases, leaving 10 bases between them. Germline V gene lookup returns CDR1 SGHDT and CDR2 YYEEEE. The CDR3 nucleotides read TGTGCCAGCAGCTTGGCCGCCGGGACCGAGCAGTACTTC. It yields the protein CASSLAAGTEQYF.

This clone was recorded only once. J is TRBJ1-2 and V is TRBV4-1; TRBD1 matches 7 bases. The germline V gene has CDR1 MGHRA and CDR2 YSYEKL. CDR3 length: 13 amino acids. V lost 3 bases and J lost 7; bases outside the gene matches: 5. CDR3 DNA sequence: TGCGCCAGCAGCCAGATAGGGGGCCTTGGCTACACCTTC. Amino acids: CASSQIGGLGYTF.